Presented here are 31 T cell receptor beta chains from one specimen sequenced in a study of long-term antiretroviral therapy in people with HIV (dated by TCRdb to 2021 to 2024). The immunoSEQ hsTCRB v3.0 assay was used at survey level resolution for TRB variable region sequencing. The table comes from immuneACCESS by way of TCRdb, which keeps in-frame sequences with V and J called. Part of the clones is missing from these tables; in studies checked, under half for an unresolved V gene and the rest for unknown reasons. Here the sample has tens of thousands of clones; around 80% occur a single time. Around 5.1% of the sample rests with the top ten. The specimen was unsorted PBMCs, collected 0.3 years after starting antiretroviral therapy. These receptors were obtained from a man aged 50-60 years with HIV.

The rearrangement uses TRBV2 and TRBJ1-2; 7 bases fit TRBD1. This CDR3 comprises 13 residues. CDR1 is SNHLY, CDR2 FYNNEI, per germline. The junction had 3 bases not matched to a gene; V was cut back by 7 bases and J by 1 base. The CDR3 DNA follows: TGTGCCAGCACCGGGGACAGTAACTATGGCTACACCTTC. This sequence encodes CASTGDSNYGYTF.

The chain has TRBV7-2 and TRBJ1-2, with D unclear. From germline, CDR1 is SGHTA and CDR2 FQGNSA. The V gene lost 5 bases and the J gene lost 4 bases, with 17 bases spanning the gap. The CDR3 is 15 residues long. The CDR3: CASSPSPSPGYGYTF. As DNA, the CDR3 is TGTGCCAGCAGCCCGAGCCCCTCCCCGGGCTATGGCTACACCTTC. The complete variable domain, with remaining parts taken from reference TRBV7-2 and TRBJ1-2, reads GAGVSQSPSNKVTEKGKDVELRCDPISGHTALYWYRQSLGQGLEFLIYFQGNSAPDKSGLPSDRFSAERTGGSVSTLTIQRTQQEDSAVYLCASSPSPSPGYGYTFGSGTRLTVV.

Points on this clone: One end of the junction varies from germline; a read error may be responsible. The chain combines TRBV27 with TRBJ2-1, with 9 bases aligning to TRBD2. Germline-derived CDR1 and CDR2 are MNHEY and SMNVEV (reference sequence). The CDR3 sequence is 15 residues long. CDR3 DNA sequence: TGTGCCAACAGTTTACGGGCGGGAGGGGCGTATGAGCAGTTCTTC. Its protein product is CANSLRAGGAYEQFF.

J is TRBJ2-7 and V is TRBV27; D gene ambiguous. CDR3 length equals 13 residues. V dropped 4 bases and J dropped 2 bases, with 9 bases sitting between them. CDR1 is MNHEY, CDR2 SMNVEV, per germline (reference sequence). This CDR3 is CASSYRVTYEQYF. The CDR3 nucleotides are TGTGCCAGCAGTTATCGGGTGACCTACGAGCAGTACTTC.

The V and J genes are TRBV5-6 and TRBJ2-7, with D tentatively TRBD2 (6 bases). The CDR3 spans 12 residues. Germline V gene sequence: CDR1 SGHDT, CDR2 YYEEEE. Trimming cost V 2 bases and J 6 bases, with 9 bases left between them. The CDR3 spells CASSLRGGEQYF. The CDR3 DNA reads TGTGCCAGCAGCTTACGGGGAGGCGAGCAGTACTTC.

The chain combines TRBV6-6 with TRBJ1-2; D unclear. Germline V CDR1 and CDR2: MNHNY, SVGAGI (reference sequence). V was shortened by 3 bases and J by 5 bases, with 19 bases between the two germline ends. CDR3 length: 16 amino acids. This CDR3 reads CASSYLDPGAGYGYTF. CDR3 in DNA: TGTGCCAGCAGTTATCTGGACCCGGGAGCGGGGTATGGCTACACCTTC.

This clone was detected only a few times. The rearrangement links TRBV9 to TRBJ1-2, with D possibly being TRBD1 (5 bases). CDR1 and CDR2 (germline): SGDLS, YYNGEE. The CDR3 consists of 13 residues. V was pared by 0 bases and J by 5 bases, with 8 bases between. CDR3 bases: TGTGCCAGCAGCGTAGGCAGGGAGTATGGCTACACCTTC. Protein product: CASSVGREYGYTF.

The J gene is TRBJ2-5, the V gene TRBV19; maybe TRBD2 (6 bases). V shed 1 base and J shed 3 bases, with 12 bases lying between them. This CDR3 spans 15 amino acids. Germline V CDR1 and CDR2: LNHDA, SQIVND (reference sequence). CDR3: CASSIASSGEETQYF. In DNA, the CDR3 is TGTGCCAGTAGTATAGCCAGCTCGGGGGAAGAGACCCAGTACTTC.

CDR3 DNA sequence: TGTGCCAGCAGCTATGATCAGGGTCTCACTGAAGCTTTCTTT. Translation: CASSYDQGLTEAFF. V gene TRBV5-4 combines with J gene TRBJ1-1, with D possibly matching TRBD1 (5 bases). The germline V and J ends were trimmed by 3 bases and 4 bases, with 13 bases remaining between them. The CDR3 spans 14 residues. Germline values: CDR1 SGHNT, CDR2 YYREEE (reference sequence).

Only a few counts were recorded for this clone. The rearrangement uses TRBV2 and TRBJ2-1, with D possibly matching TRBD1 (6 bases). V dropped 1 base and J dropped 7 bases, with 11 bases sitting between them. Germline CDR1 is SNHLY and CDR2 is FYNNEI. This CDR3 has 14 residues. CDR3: CASSEEGGQNEQFF. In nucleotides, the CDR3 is TGTGCCAGCAGTGAAGAAGGGGGTCAGAATGAGCAGTTCTTC.

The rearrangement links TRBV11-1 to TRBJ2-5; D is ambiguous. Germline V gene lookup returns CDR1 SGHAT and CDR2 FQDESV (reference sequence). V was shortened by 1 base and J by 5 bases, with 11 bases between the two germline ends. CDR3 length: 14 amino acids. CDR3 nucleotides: TGTGCCAGCAGCTTAGGTGGGTCCGCCGAGACCCAGTACTTC. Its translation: CASSLGGSAETQYF.

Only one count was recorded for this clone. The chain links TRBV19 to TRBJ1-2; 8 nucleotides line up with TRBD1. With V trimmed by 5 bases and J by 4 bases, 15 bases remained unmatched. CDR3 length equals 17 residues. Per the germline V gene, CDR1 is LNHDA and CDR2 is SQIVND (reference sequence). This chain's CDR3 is CASSFRSTGDPGYGYTF. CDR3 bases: TGTGCCAGTAGTTTCAGATCGACAGGGGATCCTGGCTATGGCTACACCTTC.

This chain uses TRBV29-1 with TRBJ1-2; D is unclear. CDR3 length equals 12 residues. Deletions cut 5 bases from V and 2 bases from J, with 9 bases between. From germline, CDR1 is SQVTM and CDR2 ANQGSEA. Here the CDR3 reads CSVLYSNYGYTF. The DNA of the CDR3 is TGCAGCGTTTTATACAGCAACTATGGCTACACCTTC.

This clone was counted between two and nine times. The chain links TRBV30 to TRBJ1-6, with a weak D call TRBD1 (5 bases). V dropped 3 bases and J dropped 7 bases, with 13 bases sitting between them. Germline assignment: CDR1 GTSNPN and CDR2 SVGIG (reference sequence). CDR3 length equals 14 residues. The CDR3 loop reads CAWRAGTENSPLHF. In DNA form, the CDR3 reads TGTGCCTGGAGGGCCGGGACGGAGAATTCACCCCTCCACTTT.

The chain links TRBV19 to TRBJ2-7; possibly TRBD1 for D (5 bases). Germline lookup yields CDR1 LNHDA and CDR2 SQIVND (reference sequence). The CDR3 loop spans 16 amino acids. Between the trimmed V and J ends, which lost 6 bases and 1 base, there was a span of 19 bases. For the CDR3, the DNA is TGTGCCAGTAGCCCCAGGGCCCCGAAACAATCCTACGAGCAGTACTTC. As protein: CASSPRAPKQSYEQYF.

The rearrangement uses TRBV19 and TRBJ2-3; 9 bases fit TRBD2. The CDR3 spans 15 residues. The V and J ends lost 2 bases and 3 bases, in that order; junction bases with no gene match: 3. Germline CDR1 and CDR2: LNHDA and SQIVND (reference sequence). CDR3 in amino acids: CASSILAGRTDTQYF. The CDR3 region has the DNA TGTGCCAGTAGTATACTAGCGGGACGGACAGATACGCAGTATTTT.

The CDR3 protein is CATSRSGGNEKLFF. Here the CDR3 DNA reads TGTGCCACCAGCAGGTCTGGAGGTAATGAAAAACTGTTTTTT. The chain has TRBV15 and TRBJ1-4; D is undetermined. The CDR3 loop spans 14 amino acids. Trimming left V 3 bases short and J 4 bases short, with 9 bases between. CDR1 is LNHNV and CDR2 is YYDKDF in the germline V gene (reference sequence).

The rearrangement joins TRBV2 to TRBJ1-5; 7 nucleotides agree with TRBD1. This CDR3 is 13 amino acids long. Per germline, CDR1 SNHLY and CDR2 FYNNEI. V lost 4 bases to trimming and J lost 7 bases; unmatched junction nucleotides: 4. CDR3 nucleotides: TGTGCCAGCAGTGTGACAGGGTCCCAGCCCCAGCATTTT. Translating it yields CASSVTGSQPQHF.

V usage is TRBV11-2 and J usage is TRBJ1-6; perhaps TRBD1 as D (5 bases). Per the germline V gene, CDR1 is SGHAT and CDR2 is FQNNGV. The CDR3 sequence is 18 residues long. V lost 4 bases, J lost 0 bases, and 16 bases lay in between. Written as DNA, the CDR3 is TGTGCCAGCAGCTCTTCAGGGCGCGCTAGCTCCTATAATTCACCCCTCCACTTT. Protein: CASSSSGRASSYNSPLHF. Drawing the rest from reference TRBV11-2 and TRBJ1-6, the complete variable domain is EAGVAQSPRYKIIEKRQSVAFWCNPISGHATLYWYQQILGQGPKLLIQFQNNGVVDDSQLPKDRFSAERLKGVDSTLKIQPAKLEDSAVYLCASSSSGRASSYNSPLHFGNGTRLTVT.

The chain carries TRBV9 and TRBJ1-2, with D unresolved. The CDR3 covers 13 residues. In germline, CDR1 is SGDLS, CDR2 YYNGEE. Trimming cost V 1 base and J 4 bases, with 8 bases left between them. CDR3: CASSVTPFYGYTF. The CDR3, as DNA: TGTGCCAGCAGCGTAACTCCATTCTATGGCTACACCTTC.

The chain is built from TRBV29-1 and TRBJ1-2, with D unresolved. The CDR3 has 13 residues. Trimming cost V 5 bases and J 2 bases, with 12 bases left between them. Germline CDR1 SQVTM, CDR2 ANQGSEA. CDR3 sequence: CSVPQDMNYGYTF. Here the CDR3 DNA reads TGCAGCGTTCCCCAGGATATGAACTATGGCTACACCTTC.

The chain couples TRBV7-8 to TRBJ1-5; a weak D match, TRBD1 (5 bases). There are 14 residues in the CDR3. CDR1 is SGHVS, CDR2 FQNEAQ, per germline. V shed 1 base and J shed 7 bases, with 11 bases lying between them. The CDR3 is CASSLGLTGQPQHF. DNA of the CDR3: TGTGCCAGCAGCTTAGGCCTTACAGGACAGCCCCAGCATTTT. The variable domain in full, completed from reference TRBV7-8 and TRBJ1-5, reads GAGVSQSPRYKVAKRGQDVALRCDPISGHVSLFWYQQALGQGPEFLTYFQNEAQLDKSGLPSDRFFAERPEGSVSTLKIQRTQQEDSAVYLCASSLGLTGQPQHFGDGTRLSIL.

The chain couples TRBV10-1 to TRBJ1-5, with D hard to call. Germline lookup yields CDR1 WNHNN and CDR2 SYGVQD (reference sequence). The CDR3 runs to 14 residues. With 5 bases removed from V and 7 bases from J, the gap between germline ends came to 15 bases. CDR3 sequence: CASSPRRDFQPQHF. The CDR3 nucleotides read TGCGCCAGCAGTCCCAGGCGGGATTTCCAGCCCCAGCATTTT.

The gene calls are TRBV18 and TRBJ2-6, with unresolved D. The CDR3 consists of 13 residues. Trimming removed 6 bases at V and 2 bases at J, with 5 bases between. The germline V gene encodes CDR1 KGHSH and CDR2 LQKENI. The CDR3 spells CASSLTGANVLTF. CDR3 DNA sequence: TGTGCCAGCTCCCTGACTGGGGCCAACGTCCTGACTTTC.

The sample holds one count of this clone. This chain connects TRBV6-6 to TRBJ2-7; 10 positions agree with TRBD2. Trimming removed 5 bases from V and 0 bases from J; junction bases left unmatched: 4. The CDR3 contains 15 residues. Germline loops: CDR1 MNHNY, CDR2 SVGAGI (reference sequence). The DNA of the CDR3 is TGTGCCAGCAGTCTAGCGGGAGAGCTCTCCTACGAGCAGTACTTC. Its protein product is CASSLAGELSYEQYF.

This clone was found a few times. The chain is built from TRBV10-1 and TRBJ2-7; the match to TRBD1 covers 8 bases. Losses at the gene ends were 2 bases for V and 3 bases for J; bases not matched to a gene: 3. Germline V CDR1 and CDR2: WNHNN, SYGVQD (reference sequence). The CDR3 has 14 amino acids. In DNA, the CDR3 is TGCGCCAGCAGTGAGGGGACAGGAGGCTACGAGCAGTACTTC. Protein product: CASSEGTGGYEQYF.

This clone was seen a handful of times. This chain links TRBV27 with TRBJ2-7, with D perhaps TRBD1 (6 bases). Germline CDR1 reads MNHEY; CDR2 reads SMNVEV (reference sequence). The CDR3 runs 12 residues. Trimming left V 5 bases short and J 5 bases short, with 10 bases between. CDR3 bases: TGTGCCAGCAGTCCCGGGACAAACGAGCAGTACTTC. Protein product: CASSPGTNEQYF.

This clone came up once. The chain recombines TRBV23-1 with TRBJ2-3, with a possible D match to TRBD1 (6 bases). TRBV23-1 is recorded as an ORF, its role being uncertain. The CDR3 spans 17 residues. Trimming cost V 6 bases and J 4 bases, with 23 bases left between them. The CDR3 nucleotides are TGCGCCAGCAGCAAGGCGGCCGGGACACCCGGCGCAGATACGCAGTATTTT. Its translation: CASSKAAGTPGADTQYF.

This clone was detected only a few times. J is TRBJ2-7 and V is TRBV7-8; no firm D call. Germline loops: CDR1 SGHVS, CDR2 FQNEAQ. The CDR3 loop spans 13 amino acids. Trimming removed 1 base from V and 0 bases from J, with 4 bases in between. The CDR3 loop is CASSLVLSYEQYF. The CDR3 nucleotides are TGTGCCAGCAGCTTAGTCCTCTCCTACGAGCAGTACTTC.

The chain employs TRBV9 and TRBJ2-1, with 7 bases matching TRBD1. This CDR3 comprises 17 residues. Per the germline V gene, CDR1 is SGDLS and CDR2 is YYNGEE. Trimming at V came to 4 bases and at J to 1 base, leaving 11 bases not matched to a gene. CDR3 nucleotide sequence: TGTGCCAGCAGCATGTCGACGGGACAGTTTTCCTACAATGAGCAGTTCTTC. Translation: CASSMSTGQFSYNEQFF.

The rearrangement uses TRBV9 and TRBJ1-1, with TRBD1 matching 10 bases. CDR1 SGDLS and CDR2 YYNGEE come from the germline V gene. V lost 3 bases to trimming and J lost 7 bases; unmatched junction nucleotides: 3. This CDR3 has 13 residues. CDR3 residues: CASSATGGSEAFF. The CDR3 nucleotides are TGTGCCAGCAGCGCGACAGGGGGCAGTGAAGCTTTCTTT.